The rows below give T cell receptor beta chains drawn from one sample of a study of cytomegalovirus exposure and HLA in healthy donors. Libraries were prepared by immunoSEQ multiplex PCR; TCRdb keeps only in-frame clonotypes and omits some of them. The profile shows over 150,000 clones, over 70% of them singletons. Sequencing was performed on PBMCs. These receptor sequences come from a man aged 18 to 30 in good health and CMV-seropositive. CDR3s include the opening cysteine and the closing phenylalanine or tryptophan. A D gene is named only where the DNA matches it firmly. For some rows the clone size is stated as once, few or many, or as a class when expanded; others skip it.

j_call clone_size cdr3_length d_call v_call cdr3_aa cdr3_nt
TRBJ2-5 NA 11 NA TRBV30 CAWDRSETQYF TGTGCCTGGGACAGGTCGGAGACCCAGTACTTC
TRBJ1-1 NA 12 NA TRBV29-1 CSVDRLNTEAFF TGCAGCGTCGACAGGCTTAACACTGAAGCTTTCTTT
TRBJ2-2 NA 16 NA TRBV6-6 CASSAGQPTNTGELFF TGTGCCAGCAGCGCTGGACAGCCCACGAACACCGGGGAGCTGTTTTTT
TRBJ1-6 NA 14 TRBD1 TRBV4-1 CASSQGQGSSPLHF TGCGCCAGCAGCCAAGGACAGGGGTCTTCACCCCTCCACTTT
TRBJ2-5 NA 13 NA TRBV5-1 CASSLDLRETQYF TGCGCCAGCAGCTTGGACCTCAGGGAGACCCAGTACTTC
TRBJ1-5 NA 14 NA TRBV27 CASSFEGGGQPQHF TGTGCCAGCAGTTTTGAAGGGGGGGGTCAGCCCCAGCATTTT
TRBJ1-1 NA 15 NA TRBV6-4 CASSDYGRENTEAFF TGTGCCAGCAGTGACTACGGCAGGGAGAACACTGAAGCTTTCTTT
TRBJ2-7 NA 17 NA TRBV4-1 CASSQIPQDRPSYEQYF TGCGCCAGCAGCCAGATTCCACAGGATCGCCCCTCCTACGAGCAGTACTTC
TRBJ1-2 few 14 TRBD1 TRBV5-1 CASSLAQGVYGYTF TGCGCCAGCAGCTTGGCACAGGGGGTCTATGGCTACACCTTC
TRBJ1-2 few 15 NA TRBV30 CAWSPGTRANYGYTF TGTGCCTGGAGTCCTGGGACACGGGCTAACTATGGCTACACCTTC
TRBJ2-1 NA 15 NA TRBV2 CASRERANSYNEQFF TGTGCCAGCAGAGAGCGGGCCAACTCCTACAATGAGCAGTTCTTC
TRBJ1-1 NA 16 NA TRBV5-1 CASSLGGGDGSTEAFF TGCGCCAGCAGCTTGGGGGGAGGGGATGGGAGCACTGAAGCTTTCTTT
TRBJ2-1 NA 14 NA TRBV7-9 CASSLHGHLEEQFF TGTGCCAGCAGCTTACACGGACACTTAGAAGAGCAGTTCTTC
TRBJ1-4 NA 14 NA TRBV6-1 CASRQGPPNEKLFF TGTGCCAGCAGGCAGGGGCCTCCTAATGAAAAACTGTTTTTT
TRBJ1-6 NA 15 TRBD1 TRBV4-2 CASSQEAQGGSPLHF TGTGCCAGCAGCCAAGAGGCGCAGGGGGGCTCACCCCTCCACTTT
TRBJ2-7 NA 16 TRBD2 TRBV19 CASSSPTSGTFYEQYF TGTGCCAGTAGTTCCCCGACTAGCGGGACCTTCTACGAGCAGTACTTC
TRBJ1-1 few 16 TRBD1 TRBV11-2 CASSLAPGQGRNEAFF TGTGCCAGCAGCTTAGCACCGGGACAGGGAAGAAATGAAGCTTTCTTT
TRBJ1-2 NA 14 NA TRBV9 CASSAGGASHGYTF TGTGCCAGCAGCGCGGGGGGCGCTTCACATGGCTACACCTTC
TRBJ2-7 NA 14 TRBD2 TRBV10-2 CASSDGGRANEQYF TGCGCCAGCAGTGACGGCGGGAGGGCCAACGAGCAGTACTTC
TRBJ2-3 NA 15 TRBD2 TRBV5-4 CASSIREGLTDTQYF TGTGCCAGCAGTATCCGGGAGGGTCTCACAGATACGCAGTATTTT
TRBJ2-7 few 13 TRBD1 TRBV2 CASSTTGAYEQYF TGTGCCAGCAGTACAACAGGGGCCTACGAGCAGTACTTC
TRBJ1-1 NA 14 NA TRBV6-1 CASSADGAGTEAFF TGTGCCAGCAGCGCGGACGGAGCAGGGACTGAAGCTTTCTTT
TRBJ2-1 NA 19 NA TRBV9 CASSVGGAVKKSSYNEQFF TGTGCCAGCAGCGTAGGCGGCGCGGTGAAAAAGAGCTCCTACAATGAGCAGTTCTTC
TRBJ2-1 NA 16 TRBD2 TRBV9 CASSPITSGGYNEQFF TGTGCCAGCAGCCCCATAACTAGCGGGGGCTACAATGAGCAGTTCTTC
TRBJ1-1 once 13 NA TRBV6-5 CASFGTGGTEAFF TGTGCCAGCTTTGGGACCGGGGGAACTGAAGCTTTCTTT
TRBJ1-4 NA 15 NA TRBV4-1 CASSQETRVREKLFF TGCGCCAGCAGCCAAGAGACCAGGGTCCGCGAAAAACTGTTTTTT
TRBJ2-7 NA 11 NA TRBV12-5 CASGLFPSQYF TGTGCTAGTGGTTTGTTCCCCTCGCAGTACTTC
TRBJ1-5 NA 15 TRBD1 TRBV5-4 CASSPGQGANQPQHF TGTGCCAGCAGCCCGGGACAGGGGGCTAATCAGCCCCAGCATTTT
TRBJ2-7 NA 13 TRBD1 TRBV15 CATREDRVGEQYF TGTGCCACCAGAGAGGACAGGGTTGGCGAGCAGTACTTC
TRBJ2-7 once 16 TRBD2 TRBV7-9 CASSPLAGWRSYEQYF TGTGCCAGCAGCCCTCTAGCGGGATGGAGGTCCTACGAGCAGTACTTC
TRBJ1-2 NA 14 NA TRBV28 CASRETSGDYGYTF TGTGCCAGCAGAGAAACCTCAGGGGACTATGGCTACACCTTC
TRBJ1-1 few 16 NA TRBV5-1 CASSLLTGRENTEAFF TGCGCCAGCAGCTTGCTCACAGGCAGGGAGAACACTGAAGCTTTCTTT
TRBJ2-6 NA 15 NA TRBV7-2 CASSRESSGANVLTF TGTGCCAGCAGCCGGGAGTCCTCTGGGGCCAACGTCCTGACTTTC
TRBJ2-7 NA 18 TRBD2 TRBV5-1 CASSLVLAGTIGSYEQYF TGCGCCAGCAGCTTGGTACTAGCGGGAACTATAGGATCCTACGAGCAGTACTTC
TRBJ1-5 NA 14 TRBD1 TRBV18 CASSRDRAYQPQHF TGTGCCAGCTCGAGGGACAGGGCCTATCAGCCCCAGCATTTT
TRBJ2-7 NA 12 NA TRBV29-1 CSVAVPSYEQYF TGCAGCGTTGCTGTCCCCTCCTACGAGCAGTACTTC
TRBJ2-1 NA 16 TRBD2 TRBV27 CASSLESGGYENEQFF TGTGCCAGCAGTTTAGAGAGCGGGGGGTATGAGAATGAGCAGTTCTTC
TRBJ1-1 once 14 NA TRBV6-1 CASSPRGGDTEAFF TGTGCCAGCAGTCCACGGGGGGGCGACACTGAAGCTTTCTTT
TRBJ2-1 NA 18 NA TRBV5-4 CASSRSIAGAMSYNEQFF TGTGCCAGCAGCAGGTCAATAGCTGGGGCGATGTCCTACAATGAGCAGTTCTTC
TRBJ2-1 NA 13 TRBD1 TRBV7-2 CAIRDSDNNEQFF TGTGCCATCCGGGACAGTGATAACAATGAGCAGTTCTTC
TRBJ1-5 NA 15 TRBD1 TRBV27 CASSEGDRDNQPQHF TGTGCCAGCAGTGAGGGGGACAGGGACAATCAGCCCCAGCATTTT
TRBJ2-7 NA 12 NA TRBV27 CASSSNYYEQYF TGTGCCAGCAGTTCCAACTACTACGAGCAGTACTTC
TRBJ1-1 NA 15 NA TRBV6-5 CASKATEYMNTEAFF TGTGCCAGCAAAGCGACAGAATATATGAACACTGAAGCTTTCTTT
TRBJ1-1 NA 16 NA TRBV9 CASSVGTGQGNTEAFF TGTGCCAGCAGCGTAGGAACAGGTCAGGGGAACACTGAAGCTTTCTTT
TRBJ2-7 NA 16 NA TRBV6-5 CASSYFMSSPGGEQYF TGTGCCAGCAGTTACTTTATGTCCTCCCCTGGCGGCGAGCAGTACTTC
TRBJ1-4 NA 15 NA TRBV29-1 CSVGMGRGENEKLFF TGCAGCGTTGGAATGGGGCGGGGCGAGAATGAAAAACTGTTTTTT
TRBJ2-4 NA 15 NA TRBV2 CASIGSRGPKNIQYF TGTGCCAGCATCGGCTCCAGGGGCCCCAAAAACATTCAGTACTTC
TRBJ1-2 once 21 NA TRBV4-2 CASSQDQIGSPRRGGRYGYTF TGTGCCAGCAGCCAAGATCAGATAGGGTCCCCTCGTAGGGGGGGGCGTTATGGCTACACCTTC
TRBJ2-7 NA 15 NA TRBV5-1 CASSRDGGTTYEQYF TGCGCCAGCAGCAGGGACGGGGGAACAACCTACGAGCAGTACTTC
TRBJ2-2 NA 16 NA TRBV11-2 CASSSSVTSGTGELFF TGTGCCAGCAGCTCTTCGGTCACCTCAGGGACCGGGGAGCTGTTTTTT
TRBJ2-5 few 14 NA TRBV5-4 CASSDSGYQETQYF TGTGCCAGCAGCGATTCAGGGTACCAAGAGACCCAGTACTTC
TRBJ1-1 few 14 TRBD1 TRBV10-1 CASSADRGLTEAFF TGCGCCAGCAGTGCTGACAGGGGGCTCACTGAAGCTTTCTTT
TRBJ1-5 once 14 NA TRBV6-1 CASRAAGSNQPQHF TGTGCCAGTCGGGCAGCAGGGAGCAATCAGCCCCAGCATTTT
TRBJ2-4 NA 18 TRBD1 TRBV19 CASSISGQVLGAKNIQYF TGTGCCAGTAGTATATCCGGACAGGTCTTGGGGGCCAAAAACATTCAGTACTTC
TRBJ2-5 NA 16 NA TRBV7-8 CASSLESGRVYGTQYF TGTGCCAGCAGCTTAGAGTCGGGTCGGGTATATGGGACCCAGTACTTC
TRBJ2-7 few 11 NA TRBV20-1 CSPYRSDEQYF TGCAGTCCGTATCGCAGCGACGAGCAGTACTTC
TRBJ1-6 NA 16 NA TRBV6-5 CASSLQSYSYNSPLHF TGTGCCAGCAGTTTACAGTCCTACTCCTATAATTCACCCCTCCACTTT